One sample yielded the 26 T cell receptor beta chains listed below, sequenced in a study of neoadjuvant anti-PD-1 for oral cavity cancer. Sequenced by immunoSEQ multiplex PCR; TCRdb stores in-frame clones only, minus some. The data show some 10,000 clones, about 60% seen once. Time point noted: after neoadjuvant nivolumab, at surgical resection. Material: PBMCs, obtained after nivolumab (anti-PD-1) treatment. Receptors were obtained from a person aged 35 to 85 with oral cavity squamous cell carcinoma.

Of note for this clone: The DNA is omitted, as the CDR3 cannot be located on it reliably, and the CDR3 follows TCRdb's listing. The chain is built from TRBV29-1 and TRBJ1-5. Both ends counted, the CDR3 spans 13 residues. Germline CDR1 and CDR2: SQVTM and ANQGSEA. CDR3: CSFGEGNNQPQHF.

V is TRBV7-9 and J is TRBJ2-3; D ambiguous. Germline V gene lookup returns CDR1 SEHNR and CDR2 FQNEAQ (reference sequence). This CDR3 is 11 amino acids long. Trimming shortened V by 5 bases and J by 6 bases, and 6 bases separated the two germline ends. CDR3 in amino acids: CASSPRDTQYF. CDR3 nucleotide sequence: TGTGCCAGCAGCCCTCGGGATACGCAGTATTTT.

V and J are TRBV5-4 and TRBJ1-2, with TRBD1 identical over 7 bases. The length of the CDR3 is 15 residues. Germline CDR1 reads SGHNT; CDR2 reads YYREEE (reference sequence). V shed 4 bases, J shed 3 bases, and the junction held 9 bases outside the gene matches. The CDR3 protein is CASSDRQGGHYGYTF. DNA for the CDR3: TGTGCCAGCAGCGACCGACAGGGAGGGCACTATGGCTACACCTTC.

The rearrangement joins TRBV6-1 to TRBJ2-1; 7 bases line up with TRBD2. The germline gives CDR1 MNHNS, CDR2 SASEGT. The J segment lost 6 bases and the V segment lost 10 bases, leaving 12 bases of the junction unmatched. The CDR3 loop spans 14 amino acids. This CDR3 reads CATRDYLGVNEQFF. DNA of the CDR3: TGTGCCACCCGGGACTACCTCGGAGTCAATGAGCAGTTCTTC.

For the CDR3, the DNA is TGTGCCTGGAGCGGGATGAACACTGAAGCTTTCTTT. It yields the protein CAWSGMNTEAFF. The chain uses TRBV30 and TRBJ1-1; D remains ambiguous. This CDR3 is 12 amino acids long. Germline values: CDR1 GTSNPN, CDR2 SVGIG (reference sequence). V gave up 3 bases and J gave up 0 bases, with 5 bases separating them.

CDR3 coding DNA: TGTGCCATCAGTGAGACAGGGGGCTACGAGCAGTACTTC. Amino acids: CAISETGGYEQYF. The chain employs TRBV10-3 and TRBJ2-7; the match to TRBD1 covers 8 bases. CDR1 and CDR2 from the germline V gene are ENHRY and SYGVKD. This CDR3 is 13 amino acids long. V shed 2 bases and J 3 bases; nucleotides not matched to a gene: 0.

V and J are TRBV6-1 and TRBJ1-6; D is ambiguous. This CDR3 region has 14 residues. Germline CDR1 is MNHNS and CDR2 is SASEGT. With 2 bases removed from V and 7 bases from J, the gap between germline ends came to 9 bases. CDR3 nucleotides: TGTGCCAGCAGTGAAATATACAGAAATTCACCCCTCCACTTT. Its protein product is CASSEIYRNSPLHF.

The rearrangement links TRBV15 to TRBJ1-1; D is undetermined. Germline lookup yields CDR1 LNHNV and CDR2 YYDKDF (reference sequence). The V end was cut by 6 bases, the J end by 3 bases, with 11 bases between. This CDR3 comprises 13 residues. CDR3 protein: CATSLVKDTEAFF. The CDR3 DNA is TGTGCCACCAGTCTAGTCAAGGACACTGAAGCTTTCTTT.

The chain employs TRBV6-5 and TRBJ1-5, with no clear D. CDR3 length: 12 residues. V lost 8 bases to trimming and J lost 6 bases, with 11 bases between them. Germline lookup yields CDR1 MNHEY and CDR2 SVGAGI. CDR3 sequence reads: CASGREPQPQHF. CDR3 in DNA: TGTGCCAGCGGACGAGAACCTCAGCCCCAGCATTTT.

The rearrangement links TRBV5-1 to TRBJ1-2; possibly TRBD1 for D (5 bases). V was clipped by 0 bases and J by 2 bases, with 5 bases between them. The germline gives CDR1 SGHRS, CDR2 YFSETQ. CDR3 length equals 13 residues. CDR3 loop: CASSLDRNYGYTF. CDR3 bases: TGCGCCAGCAGCTTGGACAGGAACTATGGCTACACCTTC.

The J gene is TRBJ1-5, the V gene TRBV10-3; D unresolved. This CDR3 has 14 residues. Trimming took off 0 bases at V and 6 bases at J, with 9 bases between the two ends. Germline V gives CDR1 ENHRY, CDR2 SYGVKD. CDR3 residues: CAISESPSPQPQHF. As DNA, the CDR3 is TGTGCCATCAGTGAGTCGCCGTCACCTCAGCCCCAGCATTTT.

This clone was picked up a small number of times. The chain employs TRBV5-4 and TRBJ1-1, with D possibly matching TRBD1 (5 bases). CDR3 size: 14 residues. V was shortened by 2 bases and J by 0 bases, with 8 bases between the two germline ends. Germline CDR1 is SGHNT and CDR2 is YYREEE (reference sequence). The CDR3 nucleotides are TGTGCCAGCAGCTTTGGGGCGATGAACACTGAAGCTTTCTTT. This sequence encodes CASSFGAMNTEAFF.

The chain recombines TRBV5-1 with TRBJ2-5, with a weak D call TRBD2 (5 bases). This CDR3 spans 16 amino acids. Trimming left V 0 bases short and J 1 base short, with 13 bases between. From germline, CDR1 is SGHRS and CDR2 YFSETQ. The CDR3 DNA follows: TGCGCCAGCAGCTTGGCCGGTCGGGGTGGCCAAGAGACCCAGTACTTC. Its protein product is CASSLAGRGGQETQYF.

This clone is a singleton in its sample. This chain links TRBV5-1 with TRBJ1-2; no firm D call. This CDR3 is built from 16 residues. The V end lost 0 bases, the J end lost 0 bases, and 12 bases lay between the germline ends. Germline assignment: CDR1 SGHRS and CDR2 YFSETQ. This CDR3 is CASSLAATYPNYGYTF. DNA for the CDR3: TGCGCCAGCAGCTTGGCCGCGACATATCCTAACTATGGCTACACCTTC.

This clone has a handful of counts. This CDR3 is CASSLEGASTGELFF. CDR3 nucleotide sequence: TGCGCCAGCAGCTTGGAGGGGGCGAGCACCGGGGAGCTGTTTTTT. The chain uses TRBV5-1 and TRBJ2-2; 7 bases agree with TRBD1. The CDR3 is made up of 15 amino acids. V trimming: 0 bases; J trimming: 4 bases; junction bases outside the gene matches: 3. Germline CDR1 is SGHRS and CDR2 is YFSETQ.

The chain is built from TRBV29-1 and TRBJ2-1, with D unresolved. CDR1 and CDR2 from the germline V gene are SQVTM and ANQGSEA. Trimming removed 2 bases at V and 2 bases at J, with 7 bases between. The CDR3 sequence is 13 residues long. CDR3 sequence (DNA): TGCAGCGTTGAATTCAGAGCCTACAATGAGCAGTTCTTC. Protein product: CSVEFRAYNEQFF.

This sequence joins TRBV5-1 and TRBJ2-3; TRBD2 might be the D (6 bases). Trimming shortened V by 4 bases and J by 4 bases, and 13 bases separated the two germline ends. Germline V lookup: CDR1 SGHRS, CDR2 YFSETQ. The CDR3 contains 14 residues. This chain's CDR3 is CASSKGLPADTQYF. The CDR3 nucleotides are TGCGCCAGCAGCAAAGGACTACCAGCAGATACGCAGTATTTT.

CDR3 sequence (DNA): TGTGCCAGCAGGAGGTCAGGACAGGTGAACACTGAAGCTTTCTTT. This encodes CASRRSGQVNTEAFF. V is TRBV6-4 and J is TRBJ1-1; 7 bases match TRBD1. The CDR3 is 15 amino acids. V was clipped by 6 bases and J by 0 bases; unmatched bases: 7. Germline-derived CDR1 and CDR2 are MRHNA and SNTAGT.

This clone was seen more than once but under ten times. The V call is TRBV5-1, the J call TRBJ2-5; 7 bases map to TRBD1. CDR3 size: 13 residues. Germline CDR1 SGHRS, CDR2 YFSETQ. V trimming: 2 bases; J trimming: 5 bases; junction bases outside the gene matches: 3. Here the CDR3 reads CASSLGGGETQYF. CDR3 bases: TGCGCCAGCAGCTTAGGGGGCGGGGAGACCCAGTACTTC.

The chain combines TRBV2 with TRBJ2-7, with D hard to call. Looked up from germline, CDR1 is SNHLY and CDR2 is FYNNEI. Trimming stripped 11 bases from V and 6 bases from J, with 20 bases between. The length of the CDR3 is 13 residues. Written as DNA, the CDR3 is TGTGCCCATACTACCCGCTCGAACTTCGAGCAGTACTTC. It encodes CAHTTRSNFEQYF.

The chain joins TRBV19 to TRBJ1-5, with 12 bases lining up with TRBD1. Germline values: CDR1 LNHDA, CDR2 SQIVND (reference sequence). Unmatched junction bases numbered 9, after V lost 7 bases and J lost 2 bases. This CDR3 has 17 amino acids. The CDR3 is CASNRDRGHQGNQPQHF. CDR3 in DNA: TGTGCCAGTAATCGGGACAGGGGGCATCAGGGCAATCAGCCCCAGCATTTT. Drawing the rest from reference TRBV19 and TRBJ1-5, the complete variable domain is DGGITQSPKYLFRKEGQNVTLSCEQNLNHDAMYWYRQDPGQGLRLIYYSQIVNDFQKGDIAEGYSVSREKKESFPLTVTSAQKNPTAFYLCASNRDRGHQGNQPQHFGDGTRLSIL.

The genes are TRBV15 and TRBJ1-2, with TRBD1 identical over 8 bases. Germline CDR1 LNHNV, CDR2 YYDKDF (reference sequence). The CDR3 has 14 amino acids. V lost 3 bases to trimming and J lost 7 bases; unmatched junction nucleotides: 7. CDR3 coding DNA: TGTGCCACCAGCAGTAGGACAGGGCCAGGTGGCTACACCTTC. This translates into CATSSRTGPGGYTF.

J is TRBJ2-3 and V is TRBV10-2; tentatively, D is TRBD2 (6 bases). Germline V gene lookup returns CDR1 WSHSY and CDR2 SAAADI. This CDR3 has 15 amino acids. V gave up 7 bases and J gave up 1 base, with 15 bases separating them. This CDR3 reads CASKGGVSGTDTQYF. The CDR3 bases are TGCGCCAGCAAGGGAGGTGTTTCAGGCACAGATACGCAGTATTTT.

This clone was observed a few times. The CDR3, as DNA: TGTGCCAGTAGTCTCGGACTAGCGGGGGGGAAGTTAGATACGCAGTATTTT. Residues: CASSLGLAGGKLDTQYF. The rearrangement joins TRBV19 to TRBJ2-3, with TRBD2 identical over 15 bases. Losses at the gene ends were 5 bases for V and 5 bases for J; bases not matched to a gene: 8. Germline V gives CDR1 LNHDA, CDR2 SQIVND (reference sequence). This CDR3 comprises 17 residues.

In its sample, this clone was seen once. The gene calls are TRBV18 and TRBJ2-3, with D possibly called TRBD1 or TRBD2 (5 bases each). V was trimmed by 0 bases and J by 13 bases, leaving 14 bases between them. The CDR3 extends over 13 amino acids. Per the germline V gene, CDR1 is KGHSH and CDR2 is LQKENI. CDR3 loop: CASSPPTSRGEYF. As DNA, the CDR3 is TGTGCCAGCTCACCACCGACATCACGAGGGGAGTATTTT. Based on the CDR3 plus reference TRBV18 and TRBJ2-3, the full variable domain is NAGVMQNPRHLVRRRGQEARLRCSPMKGHSHVYWYRQLPEEGLKFMVYLQKENIIDESGMPKERFSAEFPKEGPSILRIQQVVRGDSAAYFCASSPPTSRGEYFGPGTRLTVL.

This clone has a single count. This chain joins TRBV27 and TRBJ1-2; D gene uncertain. Germline V gene lookup returns CDR1 MNHEY and CDR2 SMNVEV (reference sequence). V dropped 3 bases and J dropped 4 bases, with 9 bases sitting between them. The length of the CDR3 is 13 residues. In DNA form, the CDR3 reads TGTGCCAGCAGTTTCCGGAATGGCTATGGCTACACCTTC. Translated, it gives CASSFRNGYGYTF.